What follows are 10 T cell receptor beta chains derived from one specimen sequenced in a study of low-dose radiotherapy and immunotherapy resistance in tumors. The TCRs were subjected to amplification over around 18 PCR cycles employing a constant-region primer in conjunction with a V-primer adapter. A single record per CDR3 protein comes from TCRdb applying MiXCR to the reads. In the table there are roughly 50,000 distinct CDR3 sequences, 33% of which are singletons. Time point denoted: after trial treatment. The treatment here: LDRT plus nivolumab, ipilimumab, low-dose cyclophosphamide and aspirin (RACIN trial). Sequenced here: PBMCs, sampled after low-dose radiotherapy plus immunotherapy. These receptors all come from a male donor with rectosigmoid adenocarcinoma.

This clonotype appeared a few times. This sequence joins TRBV6-2 or TRBV6-3 and TRBJ2-7; possibly TRBD1 or TRBD2 for D (5 bases each). The germline V gene encodes CDR1 MNHEY and CDR2 SVGEGT. CDR3 length: 15 residues. V was cut by 6 bases and J by 6 bases, with 21 bases left in between. The CDR3 region has the DNA TGTGCCAGCAGGCCAGGGACCGAAGAGGGATCCGAGCAGTACTTC. Encoded protein: CASRPGTEEGSEQYF.

This clonotype appeared many times. This chain connects TRBV28 to TRBJ1-1; 7 bases fit TRBD1. The trim removed 6 bases at V and 8 bases at J, leaving 12 bases unmatched. The CDR3 is made up of 14 amino acids. CDR1 and CDR2 (germline): MDHEN, SYDVKM. CDR3 DNA: TGTGCCAGCAGACCCCAAAAGGGGGCGACCGAAGCTTTCTTT. Translation: CASRPQKGATEAFF.

This clonotype came up many times. CDR3 loop: CASSLGAGGPIFIQYF. The CDR3 region has the DNA TGTGCCAGCAGCTTAGGAGCGGGAGGGCCGATATTCATTCAGTACTTC. The chain couples TRBV7-8 to TRBJ2-4, with 10 bases matching TRBD2. Trimming took 1 base from V and 9 from J; bases not matched to a gene: 9. Germline V gene sequence: CDR1 SGHVS, CDR2 FQNEAQ. The CDR3 has 16 amino acids.

This clonotype was counted many times. The chain employs TRBV4-1 and TRBJ2-5, with 8 positions matching TRBD2. The V segment lost 0 bases and the J segment 5 bases; nucleotides outside the gene matches: 5. The CDR3 spans 15 residues. CDR1 and CDR2 from the germline V gene are MGHRA and YSYEKL. CDR3 nucleotide sequence: TGCGCCAGCAGCCAAGATCGGGGGGGGCACGAGACCCAGTACTTC. It is translated as CASSQDRGGHETQYF.

This clonotype was seen ten or more times. This chain connects TRBV12-3 or TRBV12-4 to TRBJ2-3; TRBD1 agrees at 8 bases. V shed 6 bases and J 4 bases; nucleotides not matched to a gene: 9. The length of the CDR3 is 15 residues. DNA for the CDR3: TGTGCCAGCAGATCTCCAGGGGGCGCGGCAGATACGCAGTATTTT. Its translation is CASRSPGGAADTQYF.

A single count supports this clonotype. V is TRBV7-2 and J is TRBJ1-1; TRBD1 aligns across 7 bases. The CDR3 totals 13 residues. CDR1 and CDR2 from the germline V gene are SGHTA and FQGNSA. The trim removed 3 bases at V and 8 bases at J, leaving 6 bases unmatched. This CDR3 reads CASSLGDRVEAFF. The CDR3 DNA reads as TGTGCCAGCAGCTTGGGTGACAGGGTAGAAGCTTTCTTT.

This clonotype occurred once. The chain joins TRBV29-1 to TRBJ2-1, with D possibly being TRBD1 (6 bases). Trimming removed 6 bases at V and 10 bases at J, with 16 bases between. Germline loops: CDR1 SQVTM, CDR2 ANQGSEA. The CDR3 contains 12 residues. CDR3: CSVRGWDGEQFF. CDR3 DNA: TGCAGCGTGAGGGGGTGGGACGGCGAGCAGTTCTTC.

This clonotype was recorded many times. The chain recombines TRBV7-2 with TRBJ2-5; 8 bases align to TRBD2. The CDR3 covers 14 residues. After removal of 7 bases from V and 5 bases from J, the junction contained 9 bases not matched to a gene. Looked up from germline, CDR1 is SGHTA and CDR2 is FQGNSA. The CDR3 DNA sequence: TGTGCCAGCACCCTCGGGGGGGCTCGGGAGACCCAGTACTTC. This codes for CASTLGGARETQYF.

A word on this clonotype: The CDR3 ends on some other residue instead of the conserved phenylalanine or tryptophan, so this is likely a read error. The chain joins TRBV5-4 to TRBJ2-7, with D possibly matching TRBD1 (6 bases). V was trimmed by 6 bases and J by 3 bases, leaving 13 bases between them. Germline V CDR1 and CDR2: SGHNT, YYREEE (reference sequence). The CDR3 sequence is 13 residues long. The CDR3 coding sequence is TGTGCCAGCAACCGGCAACAGGGCTACGAGCAGTACTTA. This translates into CASNRQQGYEQYL.

The genes are TRBV6-2 or TRBV6-3 and TRBJ1-6; D unclear. CDR1 and CDR2 (germline): MNHEY, SVGEGT. The CDR3 runs to 13 residues. Trimming pared 2 bases from V and 6 bases from J, leaving 5 bases between. The CDR3: CASSYEINSPLHF. CDR3 nucleotide sequence: TGTGCCAGCAGTTACGAGATTAATTCACCCCTCCACTTT.